This T cell receptor beta chain was documented in a study of long-term antiretroviral therapy in people with HIV. General study points: Within the repertoire, clones expanded before ART were dominant at all time points. ART adherence, viral resistance and therapy changes went unrecorded. Collection of the blood, which took place between the mid-2000s and the late 2010s, possibly occurred under older ART regimens.

Concerning this clone: Its specificity is not known.

This CDR3 contains 14 residues. The ends were cut back, 0 bases at V and 4 bases at J, with 9 bases in the middle. Per germline, CDR1 SGDLS and CDR2 YYNGEE. With survey level as its setting, the immunoSEQ assay was v3.0. Only in-frame clones appear in the TCRdb table, and some are missing; sequencing was by immunoSEQ multiplex PCR. The sample carries some 29,000 clones, roughly 97% recorded once. The specimen comprised unsorted PBMCs, sampled 7.6 years after starting antiretroviral therapy. This TCR was recovered from a man younger than 45 with HIV. V gene TRBV9 combines with J gene TRBJ2-3, with D perhaps TRBD1 or TRBD2 (5 bases each). The CDR3 loop reads CASSVAGLADTQYF. The CDR3 coding sequence is TGTGCCAGCAGCGTAGCGGGGCTCGCAGATACGCAGTATTTT.